Sequencing of this TCR beta chain was carried out in a study of graft-versus-host responses after intestinal transplantation (dated by TCRdb to about 2021). Background for the entire study: The transplants that recipients got were multivisceral, liver-intestinal, or isolated intestinal. Rather than going through the commercial service, samples from a few later patients were sequenced in-house on an Illumina MiSeq and processed with MiXCR. Bulk TCR-beta CDR3 sequencing was used to track graft-versus-host and host-versus-graft alloreactive T cell clones in the graft, circulation and bone marrow after intestinal transplantation. To identify alloreactive clones, pre-transplant mixed lymphocyte reaction products were sequenced and compared with unstimulated pre-transplant donor and recipient T cells. Anti-thymocyte globulin induction was given to all recipients, followed by maintenance tacrolimus and steroids for roughly 3 years. Of the roughly 25 intestinal transplant recipients enrolled in the cohort, one of whom was a retransplant, a few patients without pretransplant specimens were excluded. Donor T cell macrochimerism was defined as a peak of at least 4% donor T cells among recipient peripheral blood mononuclear cells.

Worth noting for this clone: Its specific antigen is unknown. No base-level quality is on record; no much larger clone is a single base apart.

The library relied on the immunoSEQ multiplex PCR assay. For most patients, genomic DNA was subjected to high-throughput TCR-beta CDR3 sequencing by Adaptive Biotechnologies. Regarding the original processing steps: TCR sequencing data for 18 patients were retrieved from Adaptive's ImmunoSEQ software; a few other patients were processed with MiXCR and VDJtools. CDR3 nucleotide sequences shared between donor and recipient were removed because the origin of such sequences could not be assigned. At least 2-fold expansion over unstimulated cells and a minimum CFSE-low frequency of 0.002% (template counts) or 0.001% (read counts) were required for clones to be classified as alloreactive. Clones detected in sequenced pre-transplant spleen, lymph node, or MLR CFSE-low populations of the donor or recipient were defined as mappable. The cumulative frequency of alloreactive clones was calculated as a percentage of all sequences, weighted by copy number. TCRdb limited this immuneACCESS table to in-frame rearrangements with V and J called. A share of clones is missing; checked studies link under half to unresolved V genes, and the rest is unexplained. For V, J and clone size, that table is used; D and trimming come from the DNA. The sample has about 54,000 clones on record, around 90% of them singletons. Together, the top ten hold about 6% of the sample.

The paper's findings and limits, for the study overall: Patients with donor T cell macrochimerism had high GvH to HvG T cell clonal ratios in their allografts. The relatively low number and heterogeneity of intestinal transplant patients limited the conclusions. GvH clones were found in recipient bone marrow, and some of the GvH clones appeared earlier in ileal mucosa or blood, which is consistent with an intestinal mucosal origin. Early after transplant, declines in HvG clones were associated with peak levels of circulating GvH clones.

The CDR3 covers 16 residues, taking in both the cysteine and the phenylalanine. Only the CDR3 DNA is retained, 48 bases long and in frame from the first base. V and J lose 0 bases and 2 bases, and a span of 13 bases separates them. Blood samples were collected up to 4 times in the first month after transplant and then at least monthly when available. The receptor was isolated from a human patient who received an intestinal transplant, so some T cells may come from the graft donor. This receptor chain uses TRBV23-1 and TRBJ2-5, and possibly TRBD1, on 6 matching bases. TRBV23-1 is an open reading frame, and its role is uncertain. The specimen was PBMCs, collected more than 650 days after intestinal transplant. The bases are TGCGCCAGCAGTCAATCGATGACAGGAGCACAAGAGACCCAGTACTTC. Translated, it reads CASSQSMTGAQETQYF.